This TCR beta chain was found in a study of T-cell reconstitution after alpha-beta-depleted transplantation in children. Overall study results and limits: Among T cells one year after transplant, newly produced cells accounted for most counts and diversity.

Unique molecular identifiers were incorporated during preparation of the TCRbeta library. MiXCR, run by TCRdb on the PCR reads, gives a single entry per CDR3 protein. In the table there are 73,000 or so distinct CDR3 sequences, roughly 5.2% of which are singletons. This clonotype was recorded many times. Its target is not known. Germline values: CDR1 SGHVS, CDR2 FNYEAQ. This CDR3 has 16 amino acids. The V and J ends lost 3 bases and 3 bases respectively, with 15 bases between them. The source material was PBMCs, mostly from graft donor cells, sampled 180 days after TCRalphabeta/CD19-depleted stem cell transplant. V usage is TRBV7-6 and J usage is TRBJ2-1; either TRBD1 or TRBD2 may supply D (6 bases each). The receptor's source is a boy less than two years old who had a stem cell transplant for acute myeloid leukemia, so the T cells may come from the graft donor. CDR3 loop: CASSFAVGGHYNEQFF. CDR3 DNA sequence: TGTGCCAGCAGCTTTGCAGTCGGGGGCCACTACAATGAGCAGTTCTTC.